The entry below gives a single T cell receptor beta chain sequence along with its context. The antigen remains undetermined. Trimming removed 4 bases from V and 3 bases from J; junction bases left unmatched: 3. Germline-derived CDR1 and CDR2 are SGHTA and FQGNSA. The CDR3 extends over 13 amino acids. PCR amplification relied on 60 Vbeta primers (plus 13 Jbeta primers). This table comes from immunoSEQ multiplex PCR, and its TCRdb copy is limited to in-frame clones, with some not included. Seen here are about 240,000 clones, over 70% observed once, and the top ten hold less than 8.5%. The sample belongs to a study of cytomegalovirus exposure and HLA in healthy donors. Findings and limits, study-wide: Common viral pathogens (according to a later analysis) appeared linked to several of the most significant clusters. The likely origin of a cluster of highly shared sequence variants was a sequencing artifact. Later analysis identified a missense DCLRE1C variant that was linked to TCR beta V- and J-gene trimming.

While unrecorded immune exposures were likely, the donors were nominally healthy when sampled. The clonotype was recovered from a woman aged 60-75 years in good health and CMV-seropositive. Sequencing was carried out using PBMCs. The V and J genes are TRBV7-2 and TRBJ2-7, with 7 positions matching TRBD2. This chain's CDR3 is CASSSGLDYEQYF. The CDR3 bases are TGTGCCAGCAGCTCCGGACTAGACTACGAGCAGTACTTC.